This passage covers 8 T cell receptor beta chains from one sample sequenced in a study of blood T cell repertoires in COVID-19. The protocol was immunoSEQ multiplex PCR, while the TCRdb copy is restricted to in-frame clones and leaves out a portion. The table records over 300,000 clones, about 90% of them present only once. Sequences were obtained from peripheral blood. These receptors came from a man aged 18 to 29 with active or convalescent COVID-19.

This chain connects TRBV25-1 to TRBJ1-4; perhaps TRBD1 as D (6 bases). V dropped 8 bases and J dropped 7 bases, with 11 bases sitting between them. The length of the CDR3 is 12 residues. Germline V gives CDR1 MGHDK, CDR2 SYGVNS. The DNA of the CDR3 is TGTGCCAGCGGGGGACAACTTGAAAAACTGTTTTTT. Its protein product is CASGGQLEKLFF.

The chain uses TRBV28 and TRBJ2-6; no definite D call. V shed 5 bases and J shed 0 bases, with 14 bases lying between them. CDR1 MDHEN and CDR2 SYDVKM come from the germline V gene. The CDR3 runs 17 residues. The CDR3, as DNA: TGTGCCAGCAGTCTTCCCTCTGTCAGCTCTGGGGCCAACGTCCTGACTTTC. It codes for CASSLPSVSSGANVLTF.

This rearrangement joins TRBV7-8 to TRBJ2-3, with TRBD2 matching 11 bases. The ends lost 1 base at V and 5 bases at J; junction bases unmatched: 5. The CDR3 covers 16 residues. The germline V gene has CDR1 SGHVS and CDR2 FQNEAQ. CDR3: CASSLVPSGGLDTQYF. Here the CDR3 DNA reads TGTGCCAGCAGCTTAGTCCCTAGCGGGGGGTTAGATACGCAGTATTTT.

This chain connects TRBV7-2 to TRBJ1-6, with TRBD1 identical over 8 bases. CDR1 is SGHTA and CDR2 is FQGNSA in the germline V gene. CDR3 size: 17 residues. J gave up 9 bases and V 5 bases, and 15 bases lay outside the gene matches. The CDR3 nucleotides read TGTGCCAGCAGCCTCGACTCCTCAGGGGGCCTAAGTTCACCCCTCCACTTT. As protein: CASSLDSSGGLSSPLHF.

This chain joins TRBV29-1 and TRBJ1-1; TRBD1 aligns across 11 bases. The V gene end was trimmed by 3 bases and the J gene end by 4 bases; junction bases not matched to a gene: 7. Germline lookup yields CDR1 SQVTM and CDR2 ANQGSEA. This CDR3 has 15 residues. CDR3 nucleotides: TGCAGCGTTGACGTCGGGACAGGGGGAAGCACTGAAGCTTTCTTT. This gives the protein CSVDVGTGGSTEAFF.

The rearrangement joins TRBV19 to TRBJ1-2, with 10 bases fitting TRBD1. After removal of 1 base from V and 7 bases from J, the junction contained 9 bases not matched to a gene. This CDR3 region has 16 residues. Germline V gene data show CDR1 as LNHDA and CDR2 as SQIVND (reference sequence). The CDR3 region has the DNA TGTGCCAGTAGTATAGCTGGGACAGGGGTGGGGTTTGGCTACACCTTC. It encodes CASSIAGTGVGFGYTF. Together with reference TRBV19 and TRBJ1-2, the CDR3 gives the full variable domain: DGGITQSPKYLFRKEGQNVTLSCEQNLNHDAMYWYRQDPGQGLRLIYYSQIVNDFQKGDIAEGYSVSREKKESFPLTVTSAQKNPTAFYLCASSIAGTGVGFGYTFGSGTRLTVV.

V usage is TRBV6-1 and J usage is TRBJ1-3; D unresolved. CDR3 length: 14 residues. Germline lookup yields CDR1 MNHNS and CDR2 SASEGT. Trimming shortened V by 0 bases and J by 8 bases, and 11 bases separated the two germline ends. Here the CDR3 DNA reads TGTGCCAGCAGTGAAGCCGCGAGAGAGGACACCATATATTTT. Translated: CASSEAAREDTIYF.

This clone was seen just once. The chain links TRBV28 to TRBJ2-2; D gene uncertain. Trimming took 7 bases from V and 3 from J, leaving 18 bases between them. The germline CDR1 and CDR2 sequences are MDHEN and SYDVKM. The CDR3 spans 16 residues. CDR3 coding DNA: TGTGCCAGCAATATCCCGTCCAGGTCGGACACCGGGGAGCTGTTTTTT. Its translation is CASNIPSRSDTGELFF.